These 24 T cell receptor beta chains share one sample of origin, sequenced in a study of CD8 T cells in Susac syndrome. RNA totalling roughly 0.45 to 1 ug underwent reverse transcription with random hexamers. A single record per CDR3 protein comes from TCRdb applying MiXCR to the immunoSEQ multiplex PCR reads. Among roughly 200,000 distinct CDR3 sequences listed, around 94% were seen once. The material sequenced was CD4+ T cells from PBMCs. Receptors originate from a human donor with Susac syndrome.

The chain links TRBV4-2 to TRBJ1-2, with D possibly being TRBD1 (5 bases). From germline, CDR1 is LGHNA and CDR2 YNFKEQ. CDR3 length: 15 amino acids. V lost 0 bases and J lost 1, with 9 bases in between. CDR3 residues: CASSQDRAVNYGYTF. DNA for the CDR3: TGTGCCAGCAGCCAAGACAGGGCGGTTAACTATGGCTACACCTTC.

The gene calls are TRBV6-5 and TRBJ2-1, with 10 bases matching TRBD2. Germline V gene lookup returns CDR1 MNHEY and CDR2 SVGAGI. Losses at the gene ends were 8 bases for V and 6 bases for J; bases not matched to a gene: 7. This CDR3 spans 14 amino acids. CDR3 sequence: CASGAGGPGNEQFF. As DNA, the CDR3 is TGTGCCAGCGGAGCGGGGGGGCCCGGCAATGAGCAGTTCTTC.

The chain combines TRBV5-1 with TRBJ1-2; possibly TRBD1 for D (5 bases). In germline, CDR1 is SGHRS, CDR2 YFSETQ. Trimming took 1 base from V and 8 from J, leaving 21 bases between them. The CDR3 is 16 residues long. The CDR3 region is CASSLTAGLEKGGYTF. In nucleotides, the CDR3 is TGCGCCAGCAGCTTGACGGCAGGGCTGGAGAAAGGCGGCTACACCTTC.

CDR3 sequence reads: CASSLDGTRGETQYF. The CDR3 coding sequence is TGCGCCAGCAGCTTGGACGGGACTAGGGGAGAGACCCAGTACTTC. V gene TRBV5-1 combines with J gene TRBJ2-5; 8 bases align to TRBD2. This CDR3 has 15 amino acids. The germline V gene has CDR1 SGHRS and CDR2 YFSETQ. V was clipped by 0 bases and J by 4 bases; unmatched bases: 5. Supplemented by reference TRBV5-1 and TRBJ2-5, the full variable domain reads KAGVTQTPRYLIKTRGQQVTLSCSPISGHRSVSWYQQTPGQGLQFLFEYFSETQRNKGNFPGRFSGRQFSNSRSEMNVSTLELGDSALYLCASSLDGTRGETQYFGPGTRLLVL.

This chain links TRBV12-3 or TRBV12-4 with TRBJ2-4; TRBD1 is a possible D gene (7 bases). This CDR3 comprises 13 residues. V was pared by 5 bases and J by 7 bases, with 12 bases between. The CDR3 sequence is CASSGRGENIQYF. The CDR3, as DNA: TGTGCCAGCAGTGGCAGGGGGGAGAACATTCAGTACTTC.

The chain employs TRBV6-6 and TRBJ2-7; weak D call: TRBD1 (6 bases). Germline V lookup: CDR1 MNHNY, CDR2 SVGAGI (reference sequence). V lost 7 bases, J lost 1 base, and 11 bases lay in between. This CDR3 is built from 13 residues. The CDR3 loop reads CASNPDRSYEQYF. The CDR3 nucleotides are TGTGCCAGCAACCCGGACAGATCCTACGAGCAGTACTTC.

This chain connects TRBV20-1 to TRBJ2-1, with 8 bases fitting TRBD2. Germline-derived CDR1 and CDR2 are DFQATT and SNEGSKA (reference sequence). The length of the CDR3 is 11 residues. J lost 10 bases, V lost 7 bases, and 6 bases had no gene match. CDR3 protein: CSVKLAVEQFF. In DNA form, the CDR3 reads TGCAGTGTCAAACTAGCGGTGGAGCAGTTCTTC.

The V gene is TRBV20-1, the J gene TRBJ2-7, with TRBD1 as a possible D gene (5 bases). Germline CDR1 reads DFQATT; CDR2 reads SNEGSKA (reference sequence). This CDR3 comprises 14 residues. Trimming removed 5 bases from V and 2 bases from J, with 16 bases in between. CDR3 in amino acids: CSAHRQTRTYEQYF. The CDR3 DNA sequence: TGCAGTGCTCATAGACAGACTCGAACCTACGAGCAGTACTTC.

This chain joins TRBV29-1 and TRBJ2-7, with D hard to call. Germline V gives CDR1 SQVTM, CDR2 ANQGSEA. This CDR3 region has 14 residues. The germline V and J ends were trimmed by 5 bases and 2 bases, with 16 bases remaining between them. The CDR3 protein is CSVRSRIHTYEQYF. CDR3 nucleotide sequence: TGCAGCGTTAGGTCTAGGATACATACCTACGAGCAGTACTTC.

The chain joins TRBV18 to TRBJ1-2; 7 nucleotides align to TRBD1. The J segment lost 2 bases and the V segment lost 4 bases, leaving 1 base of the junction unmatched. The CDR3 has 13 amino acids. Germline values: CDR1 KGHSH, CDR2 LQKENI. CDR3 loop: CASSQDRNYGYTF. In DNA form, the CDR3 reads TGTGCCAGCTCACAGGACAGGAACTATGGCTACACCTTC.

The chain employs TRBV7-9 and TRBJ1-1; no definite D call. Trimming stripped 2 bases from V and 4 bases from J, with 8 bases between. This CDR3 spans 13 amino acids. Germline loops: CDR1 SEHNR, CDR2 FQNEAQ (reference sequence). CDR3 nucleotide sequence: TGTGCCAGCAGCTTACATGAGGGCACTGAAGCTTTCTTT. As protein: CASSLHEGTEAFF.

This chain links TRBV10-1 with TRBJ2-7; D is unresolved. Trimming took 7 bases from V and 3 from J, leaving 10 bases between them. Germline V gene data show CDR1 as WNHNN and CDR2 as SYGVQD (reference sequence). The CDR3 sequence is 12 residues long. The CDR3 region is CASNHSLYEQYF. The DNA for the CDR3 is TGCGCCAGCAACCACAGTCTCTACGAGCAGTACTTC.

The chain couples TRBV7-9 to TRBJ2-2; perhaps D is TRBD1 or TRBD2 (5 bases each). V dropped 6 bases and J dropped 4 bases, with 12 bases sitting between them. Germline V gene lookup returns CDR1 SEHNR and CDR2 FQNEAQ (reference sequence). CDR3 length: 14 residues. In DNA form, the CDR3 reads TGTGCCAGCAGAAGGGACGGCTCCACCGGGGAGCTGTTTTTT. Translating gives CASRRDGSTGELFF.

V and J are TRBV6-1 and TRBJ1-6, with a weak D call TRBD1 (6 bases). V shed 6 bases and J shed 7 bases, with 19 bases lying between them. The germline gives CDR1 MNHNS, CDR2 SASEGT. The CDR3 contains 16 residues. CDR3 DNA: TGTGCCAGCAGCCTTTATGGAGGGGGAAGCAATTCACCCCTCCACTTT. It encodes CASSLYGGGSNSPLHF.

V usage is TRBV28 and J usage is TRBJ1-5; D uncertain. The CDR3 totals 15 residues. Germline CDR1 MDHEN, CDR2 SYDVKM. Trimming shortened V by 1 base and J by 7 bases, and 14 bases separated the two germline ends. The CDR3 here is CASSLYPPPGQPQHF. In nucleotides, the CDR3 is TGTGCCAGCAGTTTATACCCCCCTCCGGGACAGCCCCAGCATTTT.

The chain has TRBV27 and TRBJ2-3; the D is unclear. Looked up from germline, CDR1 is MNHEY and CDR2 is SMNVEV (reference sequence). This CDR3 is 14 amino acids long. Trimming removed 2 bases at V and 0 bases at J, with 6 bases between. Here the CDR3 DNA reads TGTGCCAGCAGTTTAGCCCGGAGCACAGATACGCAGTATTTT. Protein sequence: CASSLARSTDTQYF.

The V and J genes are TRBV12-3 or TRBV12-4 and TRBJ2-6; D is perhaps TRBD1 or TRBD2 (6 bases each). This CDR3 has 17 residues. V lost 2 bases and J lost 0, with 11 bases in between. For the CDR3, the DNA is TGTGCCAGCAGTTTATCGGGGGCCAACTCTGGGGCCAACGTCCTGACTTTC. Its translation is CASSLSGANSGANVLTF.

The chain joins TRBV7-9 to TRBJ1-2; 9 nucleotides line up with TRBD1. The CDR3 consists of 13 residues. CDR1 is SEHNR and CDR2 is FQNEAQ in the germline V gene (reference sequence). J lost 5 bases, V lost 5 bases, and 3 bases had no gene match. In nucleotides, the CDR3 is TGTGCCAGCAGCCGGGACAGGGCTTATGGCTACACCTTC. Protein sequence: CASSRDRAYGYTF.

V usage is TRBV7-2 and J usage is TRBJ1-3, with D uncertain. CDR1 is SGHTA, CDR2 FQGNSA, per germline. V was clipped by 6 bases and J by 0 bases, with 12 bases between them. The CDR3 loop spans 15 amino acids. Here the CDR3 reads CASSREPFSGNTIYF. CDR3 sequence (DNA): TGTGCCAGCAGTCGGGAGCCCTTCTCTGGAAACACCATATATTTT.

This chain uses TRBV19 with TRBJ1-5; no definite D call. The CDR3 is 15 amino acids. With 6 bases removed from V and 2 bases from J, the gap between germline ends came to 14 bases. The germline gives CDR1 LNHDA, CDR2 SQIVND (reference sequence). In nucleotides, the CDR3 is TGTGCCAGTAGACTCCAGACGGCGGGCAATCAGCCCCAGCATTTT. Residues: CASRLQTAGNQPQHF.

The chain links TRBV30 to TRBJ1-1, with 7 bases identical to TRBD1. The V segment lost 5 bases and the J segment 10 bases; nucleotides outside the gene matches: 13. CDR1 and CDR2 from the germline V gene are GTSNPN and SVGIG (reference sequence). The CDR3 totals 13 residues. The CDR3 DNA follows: TGTGCCTGGTTAGGAGGACAGGTATCCGGAGCTTTCTTT. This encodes CAWLGGQVSGAFF.

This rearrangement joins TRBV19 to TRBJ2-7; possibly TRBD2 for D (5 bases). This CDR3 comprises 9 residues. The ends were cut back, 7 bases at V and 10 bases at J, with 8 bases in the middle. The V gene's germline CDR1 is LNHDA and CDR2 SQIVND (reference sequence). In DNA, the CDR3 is TGTGCCAGTAAGGGAGCCCAGTACTTC. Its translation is CASKGAQYF. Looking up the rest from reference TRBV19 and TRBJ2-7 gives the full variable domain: DGGITQSPKYLFRKEGQNVTLSCEQNLNHDAMYWYRQDPGQGLRLIYYSQIVNDFQKGDIAEGYSVSREKKESFPLTVTSAQKNPTAFYLCASKGAQYFGPGTRLTVT.

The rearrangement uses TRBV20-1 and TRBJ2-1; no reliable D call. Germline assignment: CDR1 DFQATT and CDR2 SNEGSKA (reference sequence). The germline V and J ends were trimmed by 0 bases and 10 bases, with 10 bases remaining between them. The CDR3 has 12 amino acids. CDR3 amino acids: CSARDNNHEQFF. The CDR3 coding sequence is TGCAGTGCTAGAGATAATAACCACGAGCAGTTCTTC.

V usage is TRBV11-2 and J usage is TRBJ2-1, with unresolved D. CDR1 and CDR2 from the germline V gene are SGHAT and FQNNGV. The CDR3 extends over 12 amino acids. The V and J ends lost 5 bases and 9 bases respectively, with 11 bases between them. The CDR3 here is CASSPPRSEQFF. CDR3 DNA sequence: TGTGCCAGCAGCCCCCCCCGGAGTGAGCAGTTCTTC.